The 3 T cell receptor beta chains in this list originate from one sample, sequenced in a study of blood T cell repertoires in COVID-19. This table comes from immunoSEQ multiplex PCR, and its TCRdb copy is limited to in-frame clones, with some not included. Among roughly 80,000 clones, around 83% were seen once, and the ten largest hold roughly 10%. The sample was peripheral blood. The origin of the receptors is a human donor in a cohort sampled during active COVID-19.

The table lists this clone with a count of one. CDR3 loop: CASSLQGAWTEAFF. CDR3 coding DNA: TGTGCCAGCAGTTTACAGGGGGCTTGGACTGAAGCTTTCTTT. The gene calls are TRBV27 and TRBJ1-1, with 8 bases matching TRBD1. This CDR3 has 14 residues. CDR1 is MNHEY, CDR2 SMNVEV, per germline (reference sequence). The trim removed 2 bases at V and 5 bases at J, leaving 4 bases unmatched.

The rearrangement joins TRBV19 to TRBJ2-2; 8 nucleotides align to TRBD2. The CDR3 is 19 residues long. J gave up 3 bases and V 4 bases, and 16 bases lay outside the gene matches. CDR1 and CDR2 (germline): LNHDA, SQIVND (reference sequence). The CDR3 region is CASSNAGRGAGRDTGELFF. In nucleotides, the CDR3 is TGTGCCAGTAGTAACGCGGGGCGGGGGGCCGGCAGAGACACCGGGGAGCTGTTTTTT.

The chain has TRBV11-2 and TRBJ2-7; 7 bases match TRBD1. Germline lookup yields CDR1 SGHAT and CDR2 FQNNGV. The CDR3 is made up of 14 amino acids. After removal of 5 bases from V and 3 bases from J, the junction contained 7 bases not matched to a gene. CDR3 DNA: TGTGCCAGCAGCATCGGGACAGAACTCTACGAGCAGTACTTC. Translation: CASSIGTELYEQYF.